This T cell receptor beta chain was sequenced during a study of beta chain features in type 1 diabetes. On the study more broadly: Sorted cell examination encompassed 85 million to 130 million cells across all samples.

As every portion of the isolated RNA was reverse transcribed, the sequencing read expressed TCRB transcripts. The average read count of naive, central memory and regulatory T cell samples was around 3.6 million. TCRdb keeps only in-frame clones here, not all; method: immunoSEQ multiplex PCR. This sample has 200,000 to 250,000 clones, with 68% found just once. The CDR3 is 11 amino acids. From germline, CDR1 is SGHDN and CDR2 FVKESK. V lost 7 bases to trimming and J lost 12 bases, with 15 bases between them. Blood was collected once per donor into heparin, averaging approximately 110 mL. Cell sorting via CD45RO/CCR7/CD25/CD127/CD95/CD27 was performed to obtain CD4+ naive, central memory, regulatory and stem cell-like memory cells.

The V call is TRBV14, the J call TRBJ2-5; no clear D. The sample consisted of naive CD4+ T cells from blood. This clonotype was sampled from a man aged 25-45 years in good health. DNA for the CDR3: TGTGCCAGCACCCTCGTGAGGTCCAAGTACTTC. It translates to CASTLVRSKYF.